Each of the 31 T cell receptor beta chains below was sequenced from the same sample in a study of identifying expanded T cells in peripheral blood. Libraries were prepared by immunoSEQ multiplex PCR; TCRdb keeps only in-frame clonotypes and omits some of them. The sample yields 100,000 to 150,000 clones, around nine tenths seen once. The sequenced sample consisted of blood. The receptors here all came from a person between 18 and 75 years old in good health.

The rearrangement joins TRBV6-6 to TRBJ2-1; 7 nucleotides align to TRBD2. CDR1 and CDR2 (germline): MNHNY, SVGAGI (reference sequence). Trimming took 6 bases from V and 8 from J; bases not matched to a gene: 13. This CDR3 has 15 amino acids. CDR3 sequence reads: CASRRATSRWDEQFF. In DNA form, the CDR3 reads TGTGCCAGCAGGCGTGCGACTAGCCGGTGGGATGAGCAGTTCTTC.

This chain uses TRBV11-3 with TRBJ2-1, with no clear D. Per germline, CDR1 SGHNT and CDR2 YENEEA. Trimming cost V 6 bases and J 8 bases, with 17 bases left between them. The CDR3 runs 14 residues. The CDR3 region is CASSKSAGNHEQFF. Here the CDR3 DNA reads TGTGCCAGCAGTAAAAGTGCTGGGAACCATGAGCAGTTCTTC.

This clone was seen only once. CDR3: CASSFGRQGVGNTIYF. CDR3 coding DNA: TGTGCCAGCAGTTTCGGTCGTCAGGGGGTTGGAAACACCATATATTTT. The chain carries TRBV28 and TRBJ1-3; 7 positions match TRBD1. Trimming at V came to 3 bases and at J to 3 bases, leaving 8 bases not matched to a gene. In germline, CDR1 is MDHEN, CDR2 SYDVKM. The CDR3 is 16 residues long.

The chain joins TRBV6-5 to TRBJ2-3; no clear D. Deletions cut 5 bases from V and 3 bases from J, with 9 bases between. The CDR3 is 13 amino acids. The V gene's germline CDR1 is MNHEY and CDR2 SVGAGI. Here the CDR3 DNA reads TGTGCCAGCAGTCCCCGAGATACAGATACGCAGTATTTT. Protein sequence: CASSPRDTDTQYF.

The chain employs TRBV7-6 and TRBJ2-5; D possibly corresponds to TRBD2 (5 bases). Trimming shortened V by 5 bases and J by 0 bases, and 10 bases separated the two germline ends. The germline V gene has CDR1 SGHVS and CDR2 FNYEAQ. The CDR3 spans 14 residues. CDR3 sequence (DNA): TGTGCCAGCAGCCTACTAGGGTACCAAGAGACCCAGTACTTC. Amino acids: CASSLLGYQETQYF.

By its share, this clone is medium-sized. The chain joins TRBV11-2 to TRBJ1-2, with 10 bases that match TRBD1. The V gene's germline CDR1 is SGHAT and CDR2 FQNNGV. V trimming: 4 bases; J trimming: 5 bases; junction bases outside the gene matches: 4. The CDR3 runs to 14 residues. CDR3 DNA: TGTGCCAGCAGCTCCACGGGACAGGGGTATGGCTACACCTTC. Its protein product is CASSSTGQGYGYTF.

This clone has a handful of counts. The chain recombines TRBV7-2 with TRBJ1-6, with 8 nucleotides matching TRBD1. The CDR3 has 14 amino acids. After removal of 5 bases from V and 10 bases from J, the junction contained 7 bases not matched to a gene. Germline V gene sequence: CDR1 SGHTA, CDR2 FQGNSA. The CDR3: CASSPPGQASPLHF. The CDR3 DNA sequence: TGTGCCAGCAGCCCTCCGGGACAGGCCTCACCCCTCCACTTT. Full variable domain (rest looked up from reference TRBV7-2 and TRBJ1-6): GAGVSQSPSNKVTEKGKDVELRCDPISGHTALYWYRQSLGQGLEFLIYFQGNSAPDKSGLPSDRFSAERTGGSVSTLTIQRTQQEDSAVYLCASSPPGQASPLHFGNGTRLTVT.

V gene TRBV6-5 combines with J gene TRBJ1-6; the D is unclear. V was cut by 7 bases and J by 2 bases, with 12 bases left in between. Germline CDR1 reads MNHEY; CDR2 reads SVGAGI. This CDR3 region has 15 residues. CDR3 bases: TGTGCCAGCACCCTAACGAGAACCTATAATTCACCCCTCCACTTT. Encoded protein: CASTLTRTYNSPLHF.

The chain carries TRBV5-1 and TRBJ2-1, with D uncertain. The CDR3 covers 15 residues. The ends were cut back, 0 bases at V and 5 bases at J, with 12 bases in the middle. Germline assignment: CDR1 SGHRS and CDR2 YFSETQ. In nucleotides, the CDR3 is TGCGCCAGCAGCTTGGCGCTATATCCTAACAATGAGCAGTTCTTC. Encoded protein: CASSLALYPNNEQFF.

This clone appeared a single time. This chain joins TRBV2 and TRBJ2-7, with 10 bases fitting TRBD1. The CDR3 covers 18 residues. Unmatched junction bases numbered 14, after V lost 1 base and J lost 5 bases. CDR1 is SNHLY and CDR2 is FYNNEI in the germline V gene. In nucleotides, the CDR3 is TGTGCCAGCAGTGAAGAATTTTTACACGGGACAGGGGACCACGAGCAGTACTTC. This encodes CASSEEFLHGTGDHEQYF. The variable domain in full, with the rest retrieved from reference TRBV2 and TRBJ2-7, is EPEVTQTPSHQVTQMGQEVILRCVPISNHLYFYWYRQILGQKVEFLVSFYNNEISEKSEIFDDQFSVERPDGSNFTLKIRSTKLEDSAMYFCASSEEFLHGTGDHEQYFGPGTRLTVT.

The chain has TRBV7-6 and TRBJ1-3, with D maybe TRBD1 (5 bases). The germline V gene has CDR1 SGHVS and CDR2 FNYEAQ. CDR3 length equals 14 residues. V lost 5 bases and J lost 5, with 13 bases in between. The CDR3 region has the DNA TGTGCCAGCAGCCTAGGGGTCCAGCGAAACACCATATATTTT. Protein sequence: CASSLGVQRNTIYF. Variable domain in full (rest from reference TRBV7-6 and TRBJ1-3): GAGVSQSPRYKVTKRGQDVALRCDPISGHVSLYWYRQALGQGPEFLTYFNYEAQQDKSGLPNDRFSAERPEGSISTLTIQRTEQRDSAMYRCASSLGVQRNTIYFGEGSWLTVV.

The J gene is TRBJ2-4, the V gene TRBV2; D remains unclear. Trimming left V 5 bases short and J 7 bases short, with 3 bases between. This CDR3 region has 10 residues. CDR1 and CDR2 (germline): SNHLY, FYNNEI. Here the CDR3 DNA reads TGTGCCAGCAGTCTGAACATTCAGTACTTC. Translating gives CASSLNIQYF. Variable domain in full (rest from reference TRBV2 and TRBJ2-4): EPEVTQTPSHQVTQMGQEVILRCVPISNHLYFYWYRQILGQKVEFLVSFYNNEISEKSEIFDDQFSVERPDGSNFTLKIRSTKLEDSAMYFCASSLNIQYFGAGTRLSVL.

This sequence joins TRBV18 and TRBJ2-3; no reliable D call. Germline CDR1 KGHSH, CDR2 LQKENI. V was pared by 3 bases and J by 3 bases, with 10 bases between. This CDR3 is built from 14 residues. This CDR3 is CASSPTLRTDTQYF. CDR3 nucleotides: TGTGCCAGCTCACCCACGCTTAGGACAGATACGCAGTATTTT.

The genes are TRBV11-3 and TRBJ2-1; D perhaps matches TRBD2 (6 bases). The CDR3 has 15 residues. CDR1 is SGHNT, CDR2 YENEEA, per germline. Trimming pared 0 bases from V and 4 bases from J, leaving 10 bases between. The CDR3 DNA reads TGTGCCAGCAGCTTAGAGGGACTGGGGTACAATGAGCAGTTCTTC. It encodes CASSLEGLGYNEQFF.

The V and J genes are TRBV25-1 and TRBJ2-3, with 9 positions matching TRBD2. Trimming took 4 bases from V and 0 from J; bases not matched to a gene: 2. The CDR3 extends over 15 amino acids. CDR1 and CDR2 (germline): MGHDK, SYGVNS. CDR3 in DNA: TGTGCCAGCAGTGTGACTAGCGGAAGCACAGATACGCAGTATTTT. Translating it yields CASSVTSGSTDTQYF.

The chain is built from TRBV29-1 and TRBJ1-5, with 8 bases lining up with TRBD1. V shed 7 bases, J shed 7 bases, and the junction held 6 bases outside the gene matches. Germline V gene lookup returns CDR1 SQVTM and CDR2 ANQGSEA. The CDR3 totals 12 residues. CDR3 sequence (DNA): TGCAGCGCTGTACAGGGGGAGCAGCCCCAGCATTTT. This translates into CSAVQGEQPQHF.

There are a few counts of this clone. This chain uses TRBV6-1 with TRBJ1-2; D remains unclear. Trimming stripped 1 base from V and 5 bases from J, with 8 bases between. This CDR3 comprises 13 residues. Germline assignment: CDR1 MNHNS and CDR2 SASEGT. CDR3 residues: CASSEGRNYGYTF. CDR3 nucleotide sequence: TGTGCCAGCAGTGAAGGACGGAATTATGGCTACACCTTC.

In DNA form, the CDR3 reads TGTGCCAGCAAAGGACAGGGGAGATACAATGAGCAGTTCTTC. It codes for CASKGQGRYNEQFF. The chain carries TRBV6-5 and TRBJ2-1; 9 positions match TRBD1. Unmatched junction bases numbered 5, after V lost 7 bases and J lost 4 bases. Germline values: CDR1 MNHEY, CDR2 SVGAGI. The CDR3 runs 14 residues.

V gene TRBV9 combines with J gene TRBJ1-4; a possible D gene is TRBD1 (6 bases). The V end lost 4 bases, the J end lost 2 bases, and 15 bases lay between the germline ends. Germline V lookup: CDR1 SGDLS, CDR2 YYNGEE. The CDR3 runs 16 residues. The CDR3, as DNA: TGTGCCAGCAGCTCCTCCGGACAGCTCACTAATGAAAAACTGTTTTTT. It is translated as CASSSSGQLTNEKLFF.

The chain has TRBV5-1 and TRBJ2-7, with D hard to call. V lost 0 bases, J lost 3 bases, and 7 bases lay in between. This CDR3 has 13 amino acids. Germline V gives CDR1 SGHRS, CDR2 YFSETQ. The CDR3 here is CASSLGDNYEQYF. The CDR3 region has the DNA TGCGCCAGCAGCTTGGGAGACAACTACGAGCAGTACTTC. The full variable domain, rest sourced from reference TRBV5-1 and TRBJ2-7, is KAGVTQTPRYLIKTRGQQVTLSCSPISGHRSVSWYQQTPGQGLQFLFEYFSETQRNKGNFPGRFSGRQFSNSRSEMNVSTLELGDSALYLCASSLGDNYEQYFGPGTRLTVT.

This chain uses TRBV7-3 with TRBJ1-1; D is ambiguous. The CDR3 runs to 13 residues. Per the germline V gene, CDR1 is SGHTA and CDR2 is FQGTGA. V gave up 5 bases and J gave up 1 base, with 8 bases separating them. CDR3 DNA sequence: TGTGCCAGCAGCACGATATGGAACACTGAAGCTTTCTTT. Amino acid sequence: CASSTIWNTEAFF.

The rearrangement joins TRBV6-5 to TRBJ2-5, with 10 bases fitting TRBD2. The CDR3 runs 13 residues. The V segment lost 6 bases and the J segment 4 bases; nucleotides outside the gene matches: 2. Germline CDR1 MNHEY, CDR2 SVGAGI. CDR3 sequence reads: CASRLAGIETQYF. The CDR3 DNA is TGTGCCAGCAGACTAGCGGGGATAGAGACCCAGTACTTC.

The chain uses TRBV19 and TRBJ1-2; D gene uncertain. The V end lost 6 bases, the J end lost 0 bases, and 11 bases lay between the germline ends. This CDR3 is built from 14 residues. Germline-derived CDR1 and CDR2 are LNHDA and SQIVND (reference sequence). The CDR3 DNA sequence: TGTGCCAGTAGCCCCCGACTAGCTAACTATGGCTACACCTTC. Translation gives CASSPRLANYGYTF.

The chain is built from TRBV5-1 and TRBJ2-3, with TRBD2 identical over 7 bases. V shed 0 bases and J 5 bases; nucleotides not matched to a gene: 3. Germline CDR1 SGHRS, CDR2 YFSETQ. The CDR3 contains 14 residues. The CDR3: CASSLELAEDTQYF. The CDR3 bases are TGCGCCAGCAGCTTGGAGCTAGCGGAAGATACGCAGTATTTT.

This clone was detected only once. This rearrangement joins TRBV29-1 to TRBJ2-7; 7 bases match TRBD2. This CDR3 spans 14 amino acids. Germline CDR1 reads SQVTM; CDR2 reads ANQGSEA. Losses at the gene ends were 4 bases for V and 3 bases for J; bases not matched to a gene: 9. The CDR3 sequence: CSVGRGLAVYEQYF. The CDR3 DNA follows: TGCAGCGTTGGACGAGGCCTAGCGGTCTACGAGCAGTACTTC.

CDR3 sequence reads: CATRQRGAGPYEQYF. The DNA for the CDR3 is TGTGCCACCCGACAGCGGGGAGCCGGGCCCTACGAGCAGTACTTC. This chain uses TRBV6-4 with TRBJ2-7, with TRBD2 matching 7 bases. V lost 10 bases to trimming and J lost 2 bases; unmatched junction nucleotides: 14. CDR1 MRHNA and CDR2 SNTAGT come from the germline V gene. CDR3 length: 15 residues.

This chain links TRBV7-9 with TRBJ2-2; the match to TRBD2 covers 7 bases. Per the germline V gene, CDR1 is SEHNR and CDR2 is FQNEAQ (reference sequence). J was trimmed by 6 bases and V by 1 base; bases with no gene match: 11. CDR3 size: 17 residues. The CDR3 is CASSLGFSSGIAGELFF. The DNA for the CDR3 is TGTGCCAGCAGCTTAGGGTTCTCCAGCGGGATTGCCGGGGAGCTGTTTTTT.

CDR3: CASSPMGRADGEQYF. The DNA of the CDR3 is TGTGCCAGCAGCCCAATGGGCCGGGCGGACGGGGAGCAGTACTTC. The V call is TRBV11-2, the J call TRBJ2-7; no clear D gene. The V and J ends lost 5 bases and 7 bases respectively, with 21 bases between them. The CDR3 is 15 amino acids. CDR1 is SGHAT, CDR2 FQNNGV, per germline.

The chain carries TRBV15 and TRBJ1-4; possibly TRBD1 for D (5 bases). The CDR3 has 15 residues. V was pared by 8 bases and J by 0 bases, with 13 bases between. Germline V lookup: CDR1 LNHNV, CDR2 YYDKDF (reference sequence). The CDR3 sequence: CATGDRGATNEKLFF. The CDR3 DNA is TGTGCCACCGGGGACCGAGGGGCAACTAATGAAAAACTGTTTTTT.

The chain uses TRBV27 and TRBJ2-7, with D maybe TRBD2 (6 bases). The CDR3 runs 11 residues. The V gene's germline CDR1 is MNHEY and CDR2 SMNVEV (reference sequence). V lost 8 bases and J 6 bases, leaving 11 bases between the germline ends. This CDR3 reads CASEGLSEQYF. CDR3 nucleotides: TGTGCCAGCGAGGGACTCTCCGAGCAGTACTTC.

The V gene is TRBV10-3, the J gene TRBJ1-2; D is ambiguous. The CDR3 runs 15 residues. Germline CDR1 is ENHRY and CDR2 is SYGVKD. Trimming stripped 3 bases from V and 8 bases from J, with 19 bases between. As DNA, the CDR3 is TGTGCCATCAGTGATACCAAACTCCCCTCTCGGGGCTACACCTTC. Protein: CAISDTKLPSRGYTF.